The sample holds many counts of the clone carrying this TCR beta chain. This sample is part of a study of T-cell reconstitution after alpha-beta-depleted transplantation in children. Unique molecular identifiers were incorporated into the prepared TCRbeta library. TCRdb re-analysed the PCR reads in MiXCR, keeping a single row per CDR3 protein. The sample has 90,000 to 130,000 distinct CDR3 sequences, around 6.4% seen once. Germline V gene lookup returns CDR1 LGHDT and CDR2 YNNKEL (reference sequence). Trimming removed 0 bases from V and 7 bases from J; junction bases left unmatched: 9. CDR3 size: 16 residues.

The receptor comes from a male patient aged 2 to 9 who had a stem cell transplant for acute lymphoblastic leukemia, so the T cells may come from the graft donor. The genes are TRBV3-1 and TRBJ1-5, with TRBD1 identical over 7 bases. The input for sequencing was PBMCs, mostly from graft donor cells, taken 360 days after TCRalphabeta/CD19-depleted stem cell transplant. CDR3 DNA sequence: TGTGCCAGCAGCCAAGAAATAGGGGGCGCCTGGCAGCCCCAGCATTTT. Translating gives CASSQEIGGAWQPQHF.